This T cell receptor (beta chain) was obtained from a study of blood T cell repertoires in COVID-19 (dated by TCRdb to the early 2020s). In the study overall: Samples covering the acute and convalescent phases of COVID-19 were provided by collaborators in the United States, Italy and Spain. The repertoires were released in a freely available public database intended as a resource for research on the immune response to SARS-CoV-2. A de-identified subject ID, COVID-19 status, age in years and sex were almost always included in the sample metadata. The prospective study material was composed of cDNA or gDNA derived from T cells, B-cell-depleted T cells, or PBMCs. Where available, HLA class I and class II types were obtained from metadata supplied by the sample provider rather than from assay-based typing. The samples were drawn from the first 160 participants of the ongoing ImmuneRACE study and from some 1,300 subjects provided by 6 global collaborators. Deeply sampled blood TCRbeta repertoires from subjects exposed to, actively infected with, or recovered from COVID-19 were included in the dataset.

The immunoSEQ Assay, a bias-controlled multiplex PCR, was used to amplify TCRbeta CDR3 regions from genomic DNA. In the source study's methods: The number of nucleated cells in each sample was estimated from the amplification of reference gene primers within the assay. Sequence reads were collapsed and filtered to measure the absolute abundance of every unique TCRbeta CDR3 rearrangement. For each sample, productive Simpson clonality was calculated by taking the square root of Simpson's diversity index across productive rearrangements. Not all clones reach the TCRdb copy of this immuneACCESS table, which keeps in-frame sequences only. Checked studies attribute under half of the gap to unresolved V genes and leave the rest unexplained. V and J calls and clone size are copied from that table; D and trimming were computed from the DNA. The sample data list 50,000 to 75,000 clones, and over 75% of these were observed just once. Together, the top ten hold less than 25% of the sample.

Each collaborating institution followed its own protocols to collect whole blood in K2EDTA tubes. For TCRbeta analysis, collaborators shipped samples as frozen whole blood, isolated PBMCs, or DNA extracted from either of those sample types. V sheds 4 bases and J sheds 2 bases, leaving 19 bases between their ends. The CDR3 holds 17 amino acids from the cysteine to the phenylalanine. The retained sequence is limited to the CDR3, 51 bases, with the frame set at the first base. The CDR1 and CDR2 encoded by the germline V gene are MGHRA and YSYEKL. Remarks on this clone: This clone's antigen is unknown. Base qualities are not recorded, but no much larger clone differs from it by a single base.

Study-level results and caveats: How much clinical and demographic metadata was included differed by source and by participant, and the metadata was provided uncurated.

The sequence joins TRBV4-1 to TRBJ2-3; TRBD2 is perhaps the D gene, given 6 matching bases. The clonotype originates from a man older than 75 with active or convalescent COVID-19. The sequenced sample was peripheral blood. The nucleotides read TGCGCCAGCAGCCGACCCGCCGGGACTCATAACACAGATACGCAGTATTTT. Its product reads: CASSRPAGTHNTDTQYF.